The entry below gives a single T cell receptor beta chain sequence along with its context. The protocol was immunoSEQ multiplex PCR, while the TCRdb copy is restricted to in-frame clones and leaves out a portion. Among about 72,000 clones listed, roughly 78% were seen once. In germline, CDR1 is MNHEY, CDR2 SVGAGI. The CDR3 contains 16 residues. V trimming: 2 bases; J trimming: 6 bases; junction bases outside the gene matches: 10. This record belongs to a study of radiotherapy plus CTLA-4 blockade in lung cancer. Here the sequenced sample was peripheral blood, taken from a patient treated with radiotherapy plus ipilimumab. The source of this sequence is a human donor with non-small cell lung cancer who had a complete response to radiotherapy plus ipilimumab. The rearrangement uses TRBV6-5 and TRBJ2-1; 7 bases map to TRBD1. CDR3 sequence: CASSYTSTGSSNEQFF. In nucleotides, the CDR3 is TGTGCCAGCAGTTACACGTCGACAGGGTCGAGCAATGAGCAGTTCTTC.